This TCR beta chain was captured in a study of shared clonotypes between healthy human individuals. This clone has just a few counts. Data came from immunoSEQ multiplex PCR; TCRdb stores just in-frame clones and leaves some out. The table has 1 million to 1.2 million clones, approximately 80% seen once; the top ten hold almost 0.9%. V was cut by 0 bases and J by 3 bases, with 11 bases left in between. The CDR3 consists of 16 residues. Germline assignment: CDR1 MGHRA and CDR2 YSYEKL. The sequence derives from a man younger than 30 in good health. Some clones in this sample may be carry-over from other donors' samples. Sequencing was carried out using memory CD4+ T cells from PBMCs. As to subset: CD45RA-negative fraction. The rearrangement joins TRBV4-1 to TRBJ1-4; no clear D gene. CDR3 region: CASSQDRGWSNEKLFF. CDR3 DNA: TGCGCCAGCAGCCAAGATCGAGGGTGGTCTAATGAAAAACTGTTTTTT.